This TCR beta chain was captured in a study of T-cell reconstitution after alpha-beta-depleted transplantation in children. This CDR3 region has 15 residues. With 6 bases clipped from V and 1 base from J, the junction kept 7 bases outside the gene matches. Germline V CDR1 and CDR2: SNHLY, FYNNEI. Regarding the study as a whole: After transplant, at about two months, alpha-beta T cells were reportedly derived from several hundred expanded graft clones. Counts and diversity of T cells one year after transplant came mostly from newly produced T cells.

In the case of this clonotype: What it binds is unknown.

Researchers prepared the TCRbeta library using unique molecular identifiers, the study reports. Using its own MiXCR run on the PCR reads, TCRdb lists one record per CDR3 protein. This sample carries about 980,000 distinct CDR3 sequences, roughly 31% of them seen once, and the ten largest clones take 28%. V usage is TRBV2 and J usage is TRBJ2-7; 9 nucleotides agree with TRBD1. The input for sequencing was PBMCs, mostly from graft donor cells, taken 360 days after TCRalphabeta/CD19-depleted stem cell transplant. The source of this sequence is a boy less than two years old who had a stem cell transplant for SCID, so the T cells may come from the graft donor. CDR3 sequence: CASRKGQGASYEQYF. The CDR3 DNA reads TGTGCCAGCAGGAAGGGACAGGGCGCATCCTACGAGCAGTACTTC.